A selection of T cell receptor beta chains follows, all from one sample in a study of blood T cell repertoires in COVID-19. Here immunoSEQ multiplex PCR was the method, and the copy in TCRdb shows in-frame clones only, minus some. The top ten hold under 0.75% of the sample, which has approximately 470,000 clones, about 90% seen once. Sequencing used PBMCs or T cells enriched from blood (not recorded which). The receptors originated from a woman aged 18-29 years who had recovered from COVID-19. Each CDR3 is given with its conserved first and last residue. The order of the fields is V gene, J gene, CDR3 protein.

>TRBV10-3|TRBJ1-2
CAISEIVGGDGYTF
>TRBV6-5|TRBJ1-3
CASSPDTSSGNTIYF
>TRBV18|TRBJ1-5
CASSPRHGDGSNQPQHF
>TRBV11-2|TRBJ1-2
CASSGPPPRREGYTF
>TRBV4-1|TRBJ2-2
CASSQEAGGNTGELFF
>TRBV5-1|TRBJ2-5
CASSFGGEETQYF
>TRBV18|TRBJ1-1
CASSIPLYEAFF
>TRBV6-6|TRBJ1-5
CASSQGESNQPQHF
>TRBV19|TRBJ1-1
CASSMRGHFNTEAFF
>TRBV29-1|TRBJ1-2
CSVVKGGIGNYGYTF
>TRBV12-3/TRBV12-4|TRBJ2-1
CASKGNEQFF
>TRBV7-8|TRBJ2-1
CASSSGETKPNEQFF
>TRBV5-1|TRBJ2-5
CASSLGPSGVTQETQYF
>TRBV30|TRBJ1-2
CAWSQAQGAGNYGYTF
>TRBV24-1|TRBJ2-6
CATQDRAAGANVLTF
>TRBV2|TRBJ1-2
CASSEGGGYGYTF
>TRBV3-1/TRBV3-2|TRBJ2-5
CASQEPRDRETQYF
>TRBV20-1|TRBJ2-7
CSVNRDYEQYF
>TRBV6-5|TRBJ1-1
CASILQENTEAFF
>TRBV18|TRBJ1-2
CASSPLTGPGGYTF
>TRBV27|TRBJ2-1
CASSLGLDYNEQFF
>TRBV6-2/TRBV6-3|TRBJ2-1
CASSRLLAGGGNEQFF
>TRBV11-2|TRBJ2-1
CASSFLAVNEQFF
>TRBV29-1|TRBJ1-1
CSVAGGSEAFF
>TRBV30|TRBJ1-5
CAWRDSLNQPQHF
>TRBV7-2|TRBJ1-6
CASSADRGRTSPLHF
>TRBV25-1|TRBJ2-7
CASSDAGEGEQYF
>TRBV2|TRBJ1-1
CASSDSLNTEAFF
>TRBV6-5|TRBJ2-1
CASSYGTGKNEQFF
>TRBV19|TRBJ1-3
CASSGSRGDTIYF
>TRBV2|TRBJ1-1
CASSVTRAEAFF
>TRBV24-1|TRBJ2-1
CATRTQRGHEQFF
>TRBV5-6|TRBJ2-7
CASSLSGTDHEQYF
>TRBV18|TRBJ2-2
CASSSNTGEGTNTGELFF
>TRBV29-1|TRBJ1-2
CSVLGAQGYTF
>TRBV11-2|TRBJ2-1
CASSSLVAQGGSEQFF
>TRBV7-9|TRBJ1-6
CASSFSPEGSPLHF
>TRBV3-1/TRBV3-2|TRBJ2-2
CASSRQGLAGGNTGELFF
>TRBV7-8|TRBJ1-1
CASSPTTETTEAFF
>TRBV19|TRBJ1-4
CASTNQGANEKLFF
>TRBV30|TRBJ2-3
CAWRASTDTQYF
>TRBV2|TRBJ1-2
CASSEGAPGGYTF
>TRBV6-5|TRBJ1-1
CASTTGHRGGTEAFF
>TRBV5-4|TRBJ1-3
CASSSQGAGGNTIYF
>TRBV30|TRBJ2-1
CAWSLPDSYNEQFF
>TRBV6-5|TRBJ2-7
CASSRQGGEQYF
>TRBV28|TRBJ2-7
CASSTPISPSSYEQYF